This TCR beta chain was profiled in a study of T cell responses to AZD1222 COVID-19 vaccine. Study-wide findings and caveats: Among AZD1222 vaccinees, only 5 to 7 were seropositive at baseline. Donor demographics were predominantly white British with a female majority; clonal diversity may be underestimated. Unmutated variant regions are reportedly targeted by nearly half of spike-specific TCRs. Two AZD1222 doses significantly raised spike-specific TCR breadth and depth over controls.

Concerning this clone itself: Its antigen is as yet unknown.

From germline, CDR1 is MDHEN and CDR2 SYDVKM. The V and J ends lost 5 bases and 7 bases respectively, with 14 bases between them. This CDR3 is 13 amino acids long. Libraries were prepared by immunoSEQ multiplex PCR; TCRdb keeps only in-frame clonotypes and omits some of them. Here the sample spans about 110,000 clones, roughly 89% being singletons. The specimen comprised peripheral blood, sampled on day 0 of MenACWY control vaccination. This chain uses TRBV28 with TRBJ1-1; perhaps TRBD1 as D (5 bases). The clonotype comes from an adult in good health. CDR3 amino acids: CASSTRDPDEAFF. CDR3 nucleotides: TGTGCCAGCAGTACCAGGGACCCCGATGAAGCTTTCTTT. Full variable domain (missing parts from reference TRBV28 and TRBJ1-1): DVKVTQSSRYLVKRTGEKVFLECVQDMDHENMFWYRQDPGLGLRLIYFSYDVKMKEKGDIPEGYSVSREKKERFSLILESASTNQTSMYLCASSTRDPDEAFFGQGTRLTVV.